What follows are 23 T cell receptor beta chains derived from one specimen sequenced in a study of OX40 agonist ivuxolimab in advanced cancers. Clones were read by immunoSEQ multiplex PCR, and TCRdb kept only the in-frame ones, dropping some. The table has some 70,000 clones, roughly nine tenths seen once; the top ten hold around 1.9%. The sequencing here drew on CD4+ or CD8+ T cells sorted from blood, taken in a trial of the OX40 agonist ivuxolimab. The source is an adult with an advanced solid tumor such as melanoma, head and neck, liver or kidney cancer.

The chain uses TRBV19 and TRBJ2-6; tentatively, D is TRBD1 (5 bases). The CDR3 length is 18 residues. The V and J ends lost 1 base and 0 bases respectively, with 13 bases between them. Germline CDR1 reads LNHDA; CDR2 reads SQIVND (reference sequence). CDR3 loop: CASSIGPPGNSGANVLTF. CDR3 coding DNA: TGTGCCAGTAGTATAGGGCCCCCAGGGAACTCTGGGGCCAACGTCCTGACTTTC. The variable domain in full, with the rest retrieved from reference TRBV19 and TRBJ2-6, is DGGITQSPKYLFRKEGQNVTLSCEQNLNHDAMYWYRQDPGQGLRLIYYSQIVNDFQKGDIAEGYSVSREKKESFPLTVTSAQKNPTAFYLCASSIGPPGNSGANVLTFGAGSRLTVL.

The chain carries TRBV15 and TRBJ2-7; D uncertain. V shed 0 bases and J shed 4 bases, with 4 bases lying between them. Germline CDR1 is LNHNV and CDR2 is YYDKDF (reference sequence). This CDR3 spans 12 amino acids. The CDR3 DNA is TGTGCCACCAGCAGAGATTTTTACGAGCAGTACTTC. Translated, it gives CATSRDFYEQYF. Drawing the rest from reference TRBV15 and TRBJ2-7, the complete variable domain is DAMVIQNPRYQVTQFGKPVTLSCSQTLNHNVMYWYQQKSSQAPKLLFHYYDKDFNNEADTPDNFQSRRPNTSFCFLDIRSPGLGDTAMYLCATSRDFYEQYFGPGTRLTVT.

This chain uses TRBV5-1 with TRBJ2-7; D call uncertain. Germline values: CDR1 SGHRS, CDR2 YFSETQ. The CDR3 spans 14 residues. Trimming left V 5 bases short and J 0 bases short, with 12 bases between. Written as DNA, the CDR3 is TGCGCCAGCAGGACAATAGCTAGCTCCTACGAGCAGTACTTC. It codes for CASRTIASSYEQYF. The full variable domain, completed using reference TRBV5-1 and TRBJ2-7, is KAGVTQTPRYLIKTRGQQVTLSCSPISGHRSVSWYQQTPGQGLQFLFEYFSETQRNKGNFPGRFSGRQFSNSRSEMNVSTLELGDSALYLCASRTIASSYEQYFGPGTRLTVT.

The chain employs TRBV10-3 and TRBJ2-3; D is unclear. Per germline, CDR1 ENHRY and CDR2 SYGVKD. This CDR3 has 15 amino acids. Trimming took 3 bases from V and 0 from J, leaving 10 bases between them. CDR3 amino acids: CAISDAERSTDTQYF. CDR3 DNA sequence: TGTGCCATCAGTGATGCAGAAAGAAGCACAGATACGCAGTATTTT.

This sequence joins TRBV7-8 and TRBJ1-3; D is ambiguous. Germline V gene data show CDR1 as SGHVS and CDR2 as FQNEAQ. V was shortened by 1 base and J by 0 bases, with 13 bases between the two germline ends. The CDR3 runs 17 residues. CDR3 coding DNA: TGTGCCAGCAGCTTAGTATCGGCGACCCTCTCTGGAAACACCATATATTTT. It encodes CASSLVSATLSGNTIYF.

Here the CDR3 DNA reads TGTGCCAGCTCACGATCGGACGGGGCGCGAACAGATACGCAGTATTTT. The encoded protein is CASSRSDGARTDTQYF. The chain has TRBV18 and TRBJ2-3; D is tentatively TRBD1 or TRBD2 (5 bases each). Trimming shortened V by 4 bases and J by 3 bases, and 17 bases separated the two germline ends. The CDR3 consists of 16 residues. The V gene's germline CDR1 is KGHSH and CDR2 LQKENI.

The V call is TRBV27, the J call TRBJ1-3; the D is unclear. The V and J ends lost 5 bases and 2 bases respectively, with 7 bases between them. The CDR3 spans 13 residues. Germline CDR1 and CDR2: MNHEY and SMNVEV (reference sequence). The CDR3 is CASSPLTGNTIYF. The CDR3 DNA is TGTGCCAGCAGTCCCCTGACTGGAAACACCATATATTTT.

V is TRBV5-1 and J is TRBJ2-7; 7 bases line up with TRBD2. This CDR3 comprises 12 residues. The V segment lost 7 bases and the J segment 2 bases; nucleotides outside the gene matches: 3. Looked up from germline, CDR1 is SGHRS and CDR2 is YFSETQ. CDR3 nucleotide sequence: TGCGCCAGCGGGCGGGAGACCTACGAGCAGTACTTC. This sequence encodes CASGRETYEQYF.

The CDR3 protein is CASSVGEQPIGDYTF. CDR3 bases: TGTGCCAGCAGCGTAGGGGAACAGCCCATCGGCGACTACACCTTC. V is TRBV9 and J is TRBJ1-2; D is ambiguous. CDR1 is SGDLS and CDR2 is YYNGEE in the germline V gene. The CDR3 sequence is 15 residues long. V shed 0 bases and J shed 10 bases, with 19 bases lying between them.

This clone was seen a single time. This CDR3 reads CASSSGTGYEQYF. Here the CDR3 DNA reads TGTGCCAGCAGTTCCGGGACTGGCTACGAGCAGTACTTC. The J gene is TRBJ2-7, the V gene TRBV6-5; maybe TRBD2 (6 bases). The germline gives CDR1 MNHEY, CDR2 SVGAGI. Trimming removed 4 bases at V and 3 bases at J, with 10 bases between. The CDR3 totals 13 residues.

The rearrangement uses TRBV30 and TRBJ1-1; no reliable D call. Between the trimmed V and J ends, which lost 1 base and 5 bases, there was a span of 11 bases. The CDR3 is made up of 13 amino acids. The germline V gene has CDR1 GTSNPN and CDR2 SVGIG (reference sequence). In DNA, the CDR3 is TGTGCCTGGAGTGAGCCGCCTAGGACTGAAGCTTTCTTT. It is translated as CAWSEPPRTEAFF.

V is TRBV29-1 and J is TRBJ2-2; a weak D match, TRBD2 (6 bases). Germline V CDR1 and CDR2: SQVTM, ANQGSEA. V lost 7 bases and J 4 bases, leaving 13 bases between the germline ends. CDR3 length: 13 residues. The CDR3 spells CSAGVGGTGELFF. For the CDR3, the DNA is TGCAGCGCTGGTGTGGGGGGCACCGGGGAGCTGTTTTTT.

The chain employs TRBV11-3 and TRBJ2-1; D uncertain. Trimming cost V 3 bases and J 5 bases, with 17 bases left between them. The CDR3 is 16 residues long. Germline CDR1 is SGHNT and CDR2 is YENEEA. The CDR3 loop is CASSLGNIERNNEQFF. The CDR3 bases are TGTGCCAGCAGCTTGGGTAATATCGAGCGAAACAATGAGCAGTTCTTC.

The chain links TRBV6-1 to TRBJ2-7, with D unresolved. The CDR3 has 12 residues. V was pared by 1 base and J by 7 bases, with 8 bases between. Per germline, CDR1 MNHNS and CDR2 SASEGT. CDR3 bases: TGTGCCAGCAGTGAAGTATACGGGGAGCAGTACTTC. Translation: CASSEVYGEQYF.

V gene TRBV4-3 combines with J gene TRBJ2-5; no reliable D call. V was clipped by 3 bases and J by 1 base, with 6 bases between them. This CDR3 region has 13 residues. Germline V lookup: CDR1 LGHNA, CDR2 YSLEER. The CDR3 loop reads CASSQGIQETQYF. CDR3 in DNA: TGCGCCAGCAGCCAGGGGATCCAAGAGACCCAGTACTTC.

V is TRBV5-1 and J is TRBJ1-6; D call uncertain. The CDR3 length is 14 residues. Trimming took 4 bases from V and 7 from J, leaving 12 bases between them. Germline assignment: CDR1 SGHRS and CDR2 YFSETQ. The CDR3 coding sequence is TGCGCCAGCAGCCCCTCGGGCAGCAATTCACCCCTCCACTTT. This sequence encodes CASSPSGSNSPLHF.

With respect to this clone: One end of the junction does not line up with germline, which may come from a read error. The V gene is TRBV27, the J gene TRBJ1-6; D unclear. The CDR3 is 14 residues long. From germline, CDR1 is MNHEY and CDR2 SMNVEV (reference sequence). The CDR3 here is CAGSPPGLNSPLHF. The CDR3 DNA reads TGTGCCGGCAGTCCCCCGGGCCTAAATTCACCCCTCCACTTT.

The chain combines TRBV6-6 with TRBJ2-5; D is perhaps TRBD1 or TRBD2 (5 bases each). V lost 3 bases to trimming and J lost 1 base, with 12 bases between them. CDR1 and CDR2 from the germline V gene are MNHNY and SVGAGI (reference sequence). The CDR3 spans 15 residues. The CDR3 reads CASSYPYGTQETQYF. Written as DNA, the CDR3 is TGTGCCAGCAGTTATCCGTATGGGACCCAAGAGACCCAGTACTTC.

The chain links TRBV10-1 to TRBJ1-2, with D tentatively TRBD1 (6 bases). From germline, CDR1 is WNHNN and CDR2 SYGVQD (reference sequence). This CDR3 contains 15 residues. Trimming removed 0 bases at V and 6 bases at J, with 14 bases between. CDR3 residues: CASSESRQGPHGYTF. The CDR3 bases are TGCGCCAGCAGTGAGTCACGGCAGGGGCCGCATGGCTACACCTTC.

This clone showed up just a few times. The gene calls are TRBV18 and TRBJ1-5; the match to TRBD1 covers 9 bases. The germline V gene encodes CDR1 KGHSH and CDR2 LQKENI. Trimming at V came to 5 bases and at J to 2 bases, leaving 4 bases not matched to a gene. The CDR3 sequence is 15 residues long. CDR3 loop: CASSTGGVGNQPQHF. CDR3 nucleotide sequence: TGTGCCAGCTCAACAGGGGGCGTAGGCAATCAGCCCCAGCATTTT.

The CDR3 sequence is CASSQDWAGPYEQYF. For the CDR3, the DNA is TGCGCCAGCAGCCAAGACTGGGCGGGACCTTACGAGCAGTACTTC. The V gene is TRBV4-1, the J gene TRBJ2-7, with a tentative D call TRBD2 (6 bases). This CDR3 has 15 amino acids. CDR1 is MGHRA, CDR2 YSYEKL, per germline. The ends were cut back, 0 bases at V and 4 bases at J, with 13 bases in the middle.

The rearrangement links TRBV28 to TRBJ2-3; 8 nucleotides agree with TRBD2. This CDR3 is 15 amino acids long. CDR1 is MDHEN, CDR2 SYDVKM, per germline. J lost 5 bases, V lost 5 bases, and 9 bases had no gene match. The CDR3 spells CASSGRSGNLDTQYF. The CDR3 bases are TGTGCCAGCAGTGGGCGTAGCGGGAATTTAGATACGCAGTATTTT.

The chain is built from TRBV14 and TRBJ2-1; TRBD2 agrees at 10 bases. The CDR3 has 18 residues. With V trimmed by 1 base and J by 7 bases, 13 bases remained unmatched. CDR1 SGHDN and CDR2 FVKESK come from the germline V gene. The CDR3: CASSQVPSGSSAWNEQFF. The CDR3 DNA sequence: TGTGCCAGCAGCCAAGTGCCTAGCGGGAGTTCGGCGTGGAATGAGCAGTTCTTC.